The clone carrying this T cell receptor (beta chain) has at least ten counts. This record comes from a study of neurological immune-mediated disorders. MiXCR, run by TCRdb on the 5' RACE reads, gives a single entry per CDR3 protein. Here the sample spans about 80,000 distinct CDR3 sequences, more than 5% being singletons. Time point reported: longitudinal time-point 2. Material: PBMCs. This TCR derives from a woman aged 60-70 years with multiple sclerosis.

CDR3 in amino acids: CASSLGGRTGDRGYTF. CDR3 DNA: TGTGCCAGCAGCTTAGGGGGCCGGACAGGGGACCGCGGCTACACCTTC. V gene TRBV7-8 combines with J gene TRBJ1-2; 9 nucleotides line up with TRBD1. The germline CDR1 and CDR2 sequences are SGHVS and FQNEAQ. The CDR3 spans 16 residues. V dropped 1 base and J dropped 8; count of bases not matched to a gene: 11.